This entry features one T cell receptor beta chain sequence. Its antigen is not identified. Germline values: CDR1 LGHDT, CDR2 YNNKEL (reference sequence). The CDR3 covers 12 residues. V trimming: 8 bases; J trimming: 4 bases; junction bases outside the gene matches: 4. cDNA libraries for TCR alpha and TCR beta, carrying sample barcodes and UMIs, came from 5'RACE with constant-segment primers. Each CDR3 protein is one row after TCRdb ran MiXCR on the 5' RACE reads. The data show almost 350,000 distinct CDR3 sequences, roughly 20% seen once. The data were taken from a study of T-cell memory formation after mild COVID-19. Study summary: TCR clusters were mostly donor specific.

Findings and caveats of the study: What remained unconfirmed was the SARS-CoV-2 specificity of second-wave clones peaking on day 37. Pre-infection memory harbored some responding clones, suggesting cross-reactive memory joined.

The sequence derives from a young man who had mild COVID-19 (a few samples of this study predate the infection). Cell type and time point are not known. Material for sequencing was PBMCs or a T cell subset sorted from them (not recorded which). V is TRBV3-1 and J is TRBJ2-5; the match to TRBD2 covers 7 bases. The CDR3 sequence is CASGGDSETQYF. The CDR3 DNA sequence: TGTGCCAGCGGGGGGGATTCAGAGACCCAGTACTTC.